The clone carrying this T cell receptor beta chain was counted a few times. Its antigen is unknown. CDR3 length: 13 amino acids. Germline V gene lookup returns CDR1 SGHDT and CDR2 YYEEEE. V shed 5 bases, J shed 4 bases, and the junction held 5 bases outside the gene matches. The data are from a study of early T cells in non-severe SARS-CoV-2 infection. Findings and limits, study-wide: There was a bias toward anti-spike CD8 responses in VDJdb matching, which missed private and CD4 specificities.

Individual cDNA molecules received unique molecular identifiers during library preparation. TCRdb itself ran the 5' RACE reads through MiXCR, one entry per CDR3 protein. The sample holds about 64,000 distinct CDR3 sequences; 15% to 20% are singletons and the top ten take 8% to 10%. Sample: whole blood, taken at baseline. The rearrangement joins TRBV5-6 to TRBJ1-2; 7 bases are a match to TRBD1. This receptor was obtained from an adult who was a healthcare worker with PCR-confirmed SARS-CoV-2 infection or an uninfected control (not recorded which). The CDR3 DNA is TGTGCCAGCAGTCTACAGGGGTCCTATGGCTACACCTTC. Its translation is CASSLQGSYGYTF.